These 15 T cell receptor beta chains share one sample of origin, sequenced in a study of T-cell memory formation after mild COVID-19 (dated by TCRdb to the early 2020s). The library was prepared using 5' RACE. TCRdb names Illumina NovaSeq 6000 as the instrument used. TCRdb handled the public reads itself, with Q25 trimming in fastp and clone calling in MiXCR, and kept productive beta chains. Each entry merges the rows of one CDR3 protein and shows their most common DNA and genes. The sample yields under 50,000 distinct CDR3 sequences; about a tenth were counted once. The top ten clones comprise 12% of the sample. Sequenced: PBMCs or a T cell subset sorted from them (not recorded which). The receptors shown here come from an adult woman who had mild COVID-19 (a few samples of this study predate the infection). The sample titles of this study are shuffled in the database, so cell type and time point are left out; the donor was told from shared clones.

V is TRBV30 and J is TRBJ1-2; a weak D match, TRBD1 (5 bases). CDR1 and CDR2 (germline): GTSNPN, SVGIG (reference sequence). Trimming removed 3 bases from V and 5 bases from J, with 10 bases in between. The CDR3 covers 12 residues. This CDR3 is CAWSQGRYGYTF. The DNA for the CDR3 is TGTGCCTGGAGCCAGGGTCGGTATGGCTACACCTTC.

This clonotype occurred a few times. J is TRBJ1-1 and V is TRBV12-3 or TRBV12-4, with 8 nucleotides matching TRBD1. The CDR3 runs 17 residues. V trimming: 6 bases; J trimming: 3 bases; junction bases outside the gene matches: 15. CDR3: CASSPNDRGGAHTEAFF. DNA for the CDR3: TGTGCCAGCAGCCCAAACGACAGGGGTGGAGCACACACTGAAGCTTTCTTT.

The chain employs TRBV7-2 and TRBJ1-2; a possible D gene is TRBD1 (5 bases). Germline V gives CDR1 SGHTA, CDR2 FQGNSA. The CDR3 covers 13 residues. Trimming shortened V by 1 base and J by 5 bases, and 8 bases separated the two germline ends. CDR3: CASSLGRAYGYTF. The CDR3 region has the DNA TGTGCCAGCAGCTTAGGCAGGGCTTATGGCTACACCTTC.

Concerning this clonotype itself: Its ends do not fully match the called genes, so a read error is possible. The CDR3, as DNA: TGTGCCAGCAGCGATACTAGCGGGGGTCTCTTC. It is translated as CASSDTSGGLF. This rearrangement joins TRBV2 to TRBJ2-1, with 11 bases lining up with TRBD2. The CDR3 runs to 11 residues. Germline V gene sequence: CDR1 SNHLY, CDR2 FYNNEI.

V gene TRBV4-1 combines with J gene TRBJ1-6; D is possibly TRBD1 (5 bases). Germline CDR1 reads MGHRA; CDR2 reads YSYEKL. V was trimmed by 0 bases and J by 13 bases, leaving 16 bases between them. This CDR3 contains 15 residues. CDR3 bases: TGCGCCAGCAGCCAAGATAGGGGCCGGGCCCAGCCCCTCCACTTT. Its protein is CASSQDRGRAQPLHF.

The chain couples TRBV5-1 to TRBJ1-2; 7 bases are shared with TRBD1. This CDR3 is built from 16 residues. Germline CDR1 SGHRS, CDR2 YFSETQ. With 4 bases clipped from V and 5 bases from J, the junction kept 14 bases outside the gene matches. The CDR3 reads CASSQNGQAIGYGYTF. For the CDR3, the DNA is TGCGCCAGCAGCCAAAATGGACAGGCTATAGGGTATGGCTACACCTTC.

This clonotype was counted ten times or more. The rearrangement uses TRBV7-9 and TRBJ2-7; D is tentatively TRBD1 or TRBD2 (5 bases each). CDR1 and CDR2 from the germline V gene are SEHNR and FQNEAQ (reference sequence). Trimming left V 4 bases short and J 0 bases short, with 13 bases between. The length of the CDR3 is 15 residues. The DNA of the CDR3 is TGTGCCAGCAGCTCCGAGGGGCGCGGCTCCTACGAGCAGTACTTC. Protein sequence: CASSSEGRGSYEQYF.

This clonotype was counted many times. The V gene is TRBV29-1, the J gene TRBJ2-7; perhaps D is TRBD1 or TRBD2 (7 bases each). The V end was cut by 6 bases, the J end by 0 bases, with 12 bases between. In germline, CDR1 is SQVTM, CDR2 ANQGSEA. CDR3 length equals 13 residues. DNA of the CDR3: TGCAGCGTAGGGAGGGGGCTCTCCTACGAGCAGTACTTC. This gives the protein CSVGRGLSYEQYF.

This sequence joins TRBV3-1 and TRBJ2-3; 11 bases are a match to TRBD2. There are 17 residues in the CDR3. Germline CDR1 and CDR2: LGHDT and YNNKEL (reference sequence). The ends lost 3 bases at V and 4 bases at J; junction bases unmatched: 9. The CDR3 sequence: CASSHFLLAGGSDTQYF. DNA for the CDR3: TGTGCCAGCAGCCACTTTCTCCTAGCGGGGGGCTCAGATACGCAGTATTTT.

V usage is TRBV14 and J usage is TRBJ1-6; D unclear. This CDR3 spans 10 amino acids. Germline loops: CDR1 SGHDN, CDR2 FVKESK. The V end lost 1 base, the J end lost 14 bases, and 3 bases lay between the germline ends. CDR3 loop: CASSQVTLHF. The CDR3 region has the DNA TGTGCCAGCAGCCAAGTTACCCTCCACTTT.

This clonotype has at least ten counts. The CDR3 DNA reads TGTGCCAGCAGTTACCTTAATTCACCCCTCCACTTT. Its translation: CASSYLNSPLHF. The J gene is TRBJ1-6, the V gene TRBV6-6; D not certain. CDR3 length: 12 residues. Trimming pared 2 bases from V and 6 bases from J, leaving 2 bases between. CDR1 is MNHNY, CDR2 SVGAGI, per germline (reference sequence).

This clonotype counts as medium-sized. This chain joins TRBV4-1 and TRBJ2-7; TRBD1 aligns across 10 bases. From germline, CDR1 is MGHRA and CDR2 YSYEKL. The CDR3 runs to 13 residues. J lost 0 bases, V lost 8 bases, and 1 base had no gene match. CDR3 amino acids: CASRDRGSYEQYF. The CDR3 coding sequence is TGCGCCAGCCGGGACAGGGGCTCCTACGAGCAGTACTTC.

The J gene is TRBJ2-7, the V gene TRBV15; 15 bases map to TRBD2. V lost 5 bases and J lost 2; bases outside the gene matches: 13. Per the germline V gene, CDR1 is LNHNV and CDR2 is YYDKDF (reference sequence). The CDR3 contains 19 residues. CDR3 region: CATSSSLGLAGGIAYEQYF. CDR3 sequence (DNA): TGTGCCACCAGCTCGTCTCTGGGACTAGCGGGAGGCATCGCCTACGAGCAGTACTTC.

At least ten counts were recorded for this clonotype. The V and J genes are TRBV6-5 and TRBJ2-7; the match to TRBD2 covers 14 bases. The CDR3 loop spans 15 amino acids. In germline, CDR1 is MNHEY, CDR2 SVGAGI. V lost 6 bases, J lost 1 base, and 2 bases stayed unmatched. CDR3 nucleotides: TGTGCCAGCAGGGGGACTAGCGGGGGTTCCTACGAGCAGTACTTC. Translation: CASRGTSGGSYEQYF.

This clonotype was picked up a small number of times. This chain joins TRBV19 and TRBJ2-1; tentatively, D is TRBD1 (6 bases). Looked up from germline, CDR1 is LNHDA and CDR2 is SQIVND (reference sequence). The CDR3 covers 15 residues. Trimming pared 3 bases from V and 4 bases from J, leaving 13 bases between. CDR3 DNA: TGTGCCAGTAGTATTTCAACAGGGAGTTACAATGAGCAGTTCTTC. As protein: CASSISTGSYNEQFF.